Below are 15 T cell receptor beta chains sequenced from a single sample in a study of blood T cell repertoires in COVID-19. Measured with immunoSEQ multiplex PCR; TCRdb has only the in-frame clones, and not every one. The sample yields about 88,000 clones, 85% to 90% seen once. The sample consisted of peripheral blood. These receptors were taken from a woman aged 70-85 years with acute or convalescent COVID-19.

The chain links TRBV5-6 to TRBJ1-1, with a tentative D call TRBD1 (6 bases). Germline V gene data show CDR1 as SGHDT and CDR2 as YYEEEE. The CDR3 sequence is 13 residues long. V lost 0 bases and J 3 bases, leaving 6 bases between the germline ends. For the CDR3, the DNA is TGTGCCAGCAGCTTGGCAGGGGACACTGAAGCTTTCTTT. Protein sequence: CASSLAGDTEAFF. Looking up the rest from reference TRBV5-6 and TRBJ1-1 gives the full variable domain: DAGVTQSPTHLIKTRGQQVTLRCSPKSGHDTVSWYQQALGQGPQFIFQYYEEEERQRGNFPDRFSGHQFPNYSSELNVNALLLGDSALYLCASSLAGDTEAFFGQGTRLTVV.

J is TRBJ2-1 and V is TRBV12-3 or TRBV12-4; D uncertain. The length of the CDR3 is 11 residues. The V and J ends lost 5 bases and 4 bases respectively, with 3 bases between them. CDR3 residues: CASSLYNEQFF. The CDR3 region has the DNA TGTGCCAGCAGTCTTTACAATGAGCAGTTCTTC.

The chain has TRBV6-4 and TRBJ2-3; a weak D match, TRBD1 (6 bases). Trimming pared 0 bases from V and 1 base from J, leaving 11 bases between. The CDR3 loop spans 16 amino acids. CDR1 and CDR2 from the germline V gene are MRHNA and SNTAGT. CDR3 region: CASSDSLAGGTDTQYF. The CDR3 nucleotides are TGTGCCAGCAGTGACTCCCTCGCAGGGGGCACAGATACGCAGTATTTT.

This clone was counted between two and nine times. The rearrangement links TRBV9 to TRBJ1-3; the D is unclear. CDR1 and CDR2 from the germline V gene are SGDLS and YYNGEE. The CDR3 length is 15 residues. V was cut by 4 bases and J by 4 bases, with 15 bases left in between. CDR3: CASSPLALGGNTIYF. The CDR3 region has the DNA TGTGCCAGCAGCCCTCTCGCCCTCGGGGGAAACACCATATATTTT.

This clone appeared once. The CDR3: CASSLLTSGRGGEQFF. For the CDR3, the DNA is TGTGCCAGCAGTCTCTTGACTAGCGGGAGGGGCGGTGAGCAGTTCTTC. The genes are TRBV2 and TRBJ2-1; 14 bases match TRBD2. V was clipped by 5 bases and J by 9 bases; unmatched bases: 9. Looked up from germline, CDR1 is SNHLY and CDR2 is FYNNEI. The CDR3 extends over 16 amino acids.

The chain carries TRBV9 and TRBJ2-1, with a possible D match to TRBD2 (6 bases). The V and J ends lost 4 bases and 5 bases respectively, with 16 bases between them. The CDR3 extends over 15 amino acids. The V gene's germline CDR1 is SGDLS and CDR2 YYNGEE. The CDR3 nucleotides are TGTGCCAGCAGCCCGTGGGACGGGGGAAACAATGAGCAGTTCTTC. Its protein is CASSPWDGGNNEQFF.

The chain links TRBV15 to TRBJ2-3; no reliable D call. This CDR3 comprises 16 residues. V lost 5 bases, J lost 2 bases, and 17 bases lay in between. Germline CDR1 reads LNHNV; CDR2 reads YYDKDF (reference sequence). CDR3: CATSRGLLRITDTQYF. CDR3 nucleotides: TGTGCCACCAGCCGTGGGCTCTTAAGGATCACAGATACGCAGTATTTT.

This clone came up once. V gene TRBV5-1 combines with J gene TRBJ2-5; 16 positions match TRBD2. CDR3 size: 17 residues. V lost 4 bases and J lost 9; bases outside the gene matches: 12. Germline CDR1 reads SGHRS; CDR2 reads YFSETQ. Here the CDR3 reads CASSIGTSGRDKRPQYF. The CDR3 DNA follows: TGCGCCAGCAGCATAGGGACTAGCGGGAGGGACAAGAGACCCCAGTACTTC. Full variable domain (missing parts from reference TRBV5-1 and TRBJ2-5): KAGVTQTPRYLIKTRGQQVTLSCSPISGHRSVSWYQQTPGQGLQFLFEYFSETQRNKGNFPGRFSGRQFSNSRSEMNVSTLELGDSALYLCASSIGTSGRDKRPQYFGPGTRLLVL.

The chain combines TRBV3-1 (or the pseudogene TRBV3-2) with TRBJ2-3; maybe TRBD1 (6 bases). The CDR3 sequence is 15 residues long. The germline V gene encodes CDR1 LGHDT and CDR2 YNNKEL (reference sequence). With 1 base removed from V and 3 bases from J, the gap between germline ends came to 11 bases. The DNA of the CDR3 is TGTGCCAGCAGCCAAGTGGGCAGGGGAACAGATACGCAGTATTTT. It translates to CASSQVGRGTDTQYF.

The CDR3 reads CASSPLRGNNSPLHF. CDR3 in DNA: TGTGCCAGCAGTCCCCTCCGGGGAAATAATTCACCCCTCCACTTT. The chain uses TRBV27 and TRBJ1-6; no clear D. The CDR3 consists of 15 residues. Per the germline V gene, CDR1 is MNHEY and CDR2 is SMNVEV (reference sequence). Trimming took off 5 bases at V and 5 bases at J, with 13 bases between the two ends.

This clone was found once. One end of the junction does not line up with germline, which may come from a read error. The rearrangement links TRBV9 to TRBJ2-1; 9 nucleotides line up with TRBD2. The V gene's germline CDR1 is SGDLS and CDR2 YYNGEE. The CDR3 sequence is 11 residues long. The CDR3 protein is CASSGLAALIF. In DNA form, the CDR3 reads TGTGCCAGCAGCGGACTAGCGGCCCTCATCTTC.

The chain links TRBV6-1 to TRBJ1-4, with D unresolved. V was cut by 3 bases and J by 7 bases, with 9 bases left in between. The CDR3 loop spans 13 amino acids. Germline-derived CDR1 and CDR2 are MNHNS and SASEGT. The CDR3 loop reads CASSEGEAEKLFF. The CDR3 DNA sequence: TGTGCCAGCAGTGAGGGAGAGGCTGAAAAACTGTTTTTT.

In this sample, this clone turned up once. The V and J genes are TRBV6-5 and TRBJ2-3; 9 bases map to TRBD1. With V trimmed by 6 bases and J by 4 bases, 2 bases remained unmatched. This CDR3 has 13 amino acids. Germline V gene data show CDR1 as MNHEY and CDR2 as SVGAGI. CDR3 bases: TGTGCCAGCAGGGGACAGGGACCAGATACGCAGTATTTT. Protein sequence: CASRGQGPDTQYF.

J is TRBJ1-4 and V is TRBV25-1, with D possibly TRBD1 on 5 matching bases. The germline CDR1 and CDR2 sequences are MGHDK and SYGVNS. CDR3 size: 18 residues. With 5 bases removed from V and 0 bases from J, the gap between germline ends came to 19 bases. DNA for the CDR3: TGTGCCAGCAGTCCCAACGTCGCCAGGGCCCCAACTAATGAAAAACTGTTTTTT. It translates to CASSPNVARAPTNEKLFF.

The V call is TRBV5-3, the J call TRBJ2-1; 8 bases are shared with TRBD2. Being an ORF, TRBV5-3 has a function that is uncertain. CDR3 length: 16 residues. J lost 2 bases, V lost 4 bases, and 8 bases had no gene match. CDR3 sequence reads: CARSTGLARAYNEQFF. Written as DNA, the CDR3 is TGTGCCAGAAGCACAGGACTAGCTAGGGCCTACAATGAGCAGTTCTTC.